Listed below are T cell receptor beta chains from one sample, sequenced in a study of T cells after posttransplantation cyclophosphamide. Profiled with immunoSEQ multiplex PCR; TCRdb holds only in-frame clones, not every one. The sample has 25,000 to 35,000 clones; 80% to 90% are singletons. Sequencing was performed on PBMCs. These receptors were collected from a woman aged 40 to 50 with a blood cancer, CMV-positive, and with a related stem cell donor. The CDR3 runs from the conserved cysteine through the conserved F or W. The D gene is left open where the match is weak. Clone size is shown for a subset of rows, as once, few, many or a class of expanded clone.

.	TRBV15	TRBJ2-7	TRBD1	CATRTGAPYEQYF	TGTGCCACTCGAACAGGGGCCCCATACGAGCAGTACTTC
once	TRBV7-3	TRBJ1-1	TRBD1	CASSLTGGGGTEAFF	TGTGCCAGCAGCCTCACAGGGGGCGGCGGCACTGAAGCTTTCTTT
.	TRBV5-1	TRBJ2-7	TRBD1	CASSRIDRGSYEQYF	TGCGCCAGCAGCCGTATCGACAGGGGGTCCTACGAGCAGTACTTC
.	TRBV27	TRBJ2-7	.	CASLRAGGNEQYF	TGTGCCAGTTTACGGGCAGGGGGGAACGAGCAGTACTTC
.	TRBV7-2	TRBJ2-3	TRBD2	CASSFTSATDTQYF	TGTGCCAGCAGCTTTACTAGCGCCACAGATACGCAGTATTTT
.	TRBV19	TRBJ1-2	.	CASSIQGVDGYTF	TGTGCCAGTAGTATACAGGGTGTCGATGGCTACACCTTC
.	TRBV13	TRBJ1-6	TRBD1	CASSSDRGLGNSPLHF	TGTGCCAGCAGCTCGGACAGGGGGCTAGGGAATTCACCCCTCCACTTT
.	TRBV11-2	TRBJ2-7	TRBD1	CASSSRQGYEQYF	TGTGCCAGCAGTTCTCGACAGGGGTACGAGCAGTACTTC
.	TRBV6-1	TRBJ1-2	.	CASSERQNYGYTF	TGTGCCAGCAGTGAAAGACAGAACTATGGCTACACCTTC
.	TRBV21-1	TRBJ2-1	.	CASIEGGGSYNEQFF	TGTGCCAGCATCGAGGGGGGGGGTTCCTACAATGAGCAGTTCTTC
.	TRBV15	TRBJ2-1	TRBD1	CATSAGTVHNEQFF	TGTGCCACCTCCGCTGGGACAGTTCACAATGAGCAGTTCTTC
.	TRBV5-1	TRBJ2-1	.	CASSLGEGEIYNEQFF	TGCGCCAGCAGCTTGGGAGAGGGAGAGATCTACAATGAGCAGTTCTTC
once	TRBV5-6	TRBJ2-3	TRBD2	CASSSERLAGARTDTQYF	TGTGCCAGCAGCTCCGAACGACTAGCGGGGGCCAGGACAGATACGCAGTATTTT
.	TRBV4-1	TRBJ2-3	TRBD2	CASSPREASGGVSTDTQYF	TGCGCCAGCAGCCCTCGCGAGGCTAGCGGGGGGGTTAGCACAGATACGCAGTATTTT
.	TRBV7-2	TRBJ2-7	.	CASRQTGLYEQYF	TGTGCCAGCAGGCAAACAGGGTTGTACGAGCAGTACTTC
.	TRBV18	TRBJ2-3	.	CASSPSAGNTQYF	TGTGCCAGCTCACCAAGTGCAGGGAATACGCAGTATTTT
.	TRBV15	TRBJ1-2	TRBD1	CATSSSGTGDNGYTF	TGTGCCACCAGCAGCTCCGGGACAGGGGATAATGGCTACACCTTC
.	TRBV12-2	TRBJ1-4	.	CASRPIRGGWTTNEKLFF	TGTGCAAGTCGCCCTATAAGGGGCGGCTGGACAACTAATGAAAAACTGTTTTTT
.	TRBV6-6	TRBJ2-7	.	CASSRSGSGWEQYF	TGTGCCAGCAGTCGGTCAGGGTCCGGCTGGGAGCAGTACTTC
.	TRBV7-3	TRBJ2-2	TRBD1	CASSVLTGINTGELFF	TGTGCCAGCAGCGTCTTGACAGGGATAAACACCGGGGAGCTGTTTTTT
.	TRBV5-4	TRBJ1-1	TRBD1	CASSLVGTGDTEAFF	TGTGCCAGCAGCTTGGTCGGGACAGGGGACACTGAAGCTTTCTTT
.	TRBV18	TRBJ1-2	TRBD1	CASSPGAGGDYGYTF	TGTGCCAGCTCACCAGGGGCAGGGGGCGACTATGGCTACACCTTC
.	TRBV4-2	TRBJ2-5	.	CASSQTPFTGIQETQYF	TGTGCCAGCAGCCAAACCCCCTTCACAGGGATCCAAGAGACCCAGTACTTC
.	TRBV4-1	TRBJ2-7	TRBD1	CASSRTGQGYYEQYF	TGCGCCAGCAGCCGGACTGGACAGGGCTACTACGAGCAGTACTTC
.	TRBV11-2	TRBJ2-3	.	CASSPIDTQYF	TGTGCCAGCAGCCCCATAGATACGCAGTATTTT
.	TRBV13	TRBJ2-7	TRBD2	CASSPQLAGGLTYEQYF	TGTGCCAGCAGCCCACAACTAGCGGGGGGCCTTACCTACGAGCAGTACTTC
.	TRBV4-3	TRBJ2-4	TRBD1	CASSQNAGQGGNIQYF	TGCGCCAGCAGCCAAAATGCGGGACAGGGTGGGAACATTCAGTACTTC
.	TRBV14	TRBJ2-7	.	CASSHGVYEQYF	TGTGCCAGCAGCCACGGAGTCTACGAGCAGTACTTC
.	TRBV7-9	TRBJ2-5	.	CASSSPRVTGTTQYF	TGTGCCAGCAGCTCCCCTAGAGTGACCGGGACAACCCAGTACTTC
.	TRBV28	TRBJ2-5	TRBD1	CASSLQGANRETQYF	TGTGCCAGCAGTTTACAGGGGGCGAATAGAGAGACCCAGTACTTC
.	TRBV19	TRBJ1-1	TRBD1	CATLTQGVSVETEAFF	TGTGCCACCCTCACACAGGGGGTATCCGTAGAGACTGAAGCTTTCTTT
.	TRBV27	TRBJ1-1	.	CASSRRSGFTEAFF	TGTGCCAGCTCTCGACGATCAGGGTTTACTGAAGCTTTCTTT
.	TRBV5-4	TRBJ1-2	TRBD1	CASSFGTGNYGYTF	TGTGCCAGCAGCTTCGGGACAGGGAACTATGGCTACACCTTC
.	TRBV25-1	TRBJ1-1	TRBD1	CASRTGTGFEAFF	TGTGCCAGCAGGACGGGGACAGGGTTTGAAGCTTTCTTT
.	TRBV7-2	TRBJ2-5	TRBD2	CASSISTSGHQPQYF	TGTGCCAGCAGCATATCCACTAGCGGCCATCAGCCCCAGTACTTC
.	TRBV7-8	TRBJ1-2	TRBD1	CASSPPGTGPNYGYTF	TGTGCCAGCAGCCCTCCCGGGACAGGGCCTAACTATGGCTACACCTTC
few	TRBV27	TRBJ1-1	.	CASSLQGRYTEAFF	TGTGCCAGCAGTTTACAGGGGCGGTATACTGAAGCTTTCTTT
.	TRBV27	TRBJ1-1	TRBD1	CASSLWTGGLNTEAFF	TGTGCCAGCAGTTTATGGACAGGGGGCTTAAACACTGAAGCTTTCTTT
.	TRBV11-2	TRBJ2-5	.	CASSAGHQETQYF	TGTGCCAGCAGCGCGGGACACCAAGAGACCCAGTACTTC
.	TRBV4-2	TRBJ1-1	.	CASSQDSGNTEAFF	TGTGCCAGCAGCCAAGATTCAGGGAACACTGAAGCTTTCTTT
.	TRBV13	TRBJ2-1	TRBD2	CASSPTSVPYNEQFF	TGTGCCAGCAGCCCCACTAGCGTCCCCTACAATGAGCAGTTCTTC
.	TRBV7-9	TRBJ1-5	TRBD1	CASSSGGAGQPQHF	TGTGCCAGCAGTTCAGGGGGCGCGGGTCAGCCCCAGCATTTT
.	TRBV25-1	TRBJ2-1	.	CASSTRDFNEQFF	TGTGCCAGCAGTACCAGGGATTTCAATGAGCAGTTCTTC
.	TRBV15	TRBJ2-5	.	CATSGTTAPGRKETQYF	TGTGCCACCAGCGGCACGACAGCGCCGGGCCGGAAGGAGACCCAGTACTTC
.	TRBV28	TRBJ2-7	TRBD1	CASRRGLPYEQYF	TGTGCCAGCAGAAGGGGGCTTCCCTACGAGCAGTACTTC
.	TRBV29-1	TRBJ2-2	TRBD1	CSVAGTGNTGELFF	TGCAGCGTGGCCGGGACAGGCAACACCGGGGAGCTGTTTTTT
.	TRBV7-9	TRBJ1-6	TRBD1	CASTPGRDRGLSPLHF	TGTGCCAGCACCCCAGGGCGTGACAGGGGGCTTTCACCCCTCCACTTT
.	TRBV4-1	TRBJ1-2	TRBD1	CASSQERDRNYGYTF	TGCGCCAGCAGCCAAGAACGGGACAGGAACTATGGCTACACCTTC
.	TRBV7-2	TRBJ1-1	.	CAGSLQESRAFF	TGTGCCGGCAGCCTACAGGAATCGCGGGCTTTCTTT
once	TRBV5-4	TRBJ1-1	.	CASSSQRGTEAFF	TGTGCCAGCAGCTCACAGCGGGGCACTGAAGCTTTCTTT
.	TRBV5-1	TRBJ2-5	.	CASSLAGSQETQYF	TGCGCCAGCAGCTTGGCGGGTTCCCAAGAGACCCAGTACTTC
.	TRBV6-4	TRBJ2-1	TRBD2	CASSDSGLAGGSYNEQFF	TGTGCCAGCAGTGACTCTGGCCTAGCGGGGGGCTCCTACAATGAGCAGTTCTTC
.	TRBV19	TRBJ2-3	TRBD2	CATLAGGLTSTDTQYF	TGTGCCACTCTAGCGGGGGGATTAACTAGCACAGATACGCAGTATTTT
.	TRBV19	TRBJ1-5	TRBD1	CASSIRDRGQPQHF	TGTGCCAGTAGTATCCGGGACAGGGGTCAGCCCCAGCATTTT